The clone carrying this TCR beta chain was observed a handful of times. TCRdb re-called the 5' RACE reads through MiXCR, storing one row per CDR3 protein. The sample shows 500,000 to 600,000 distinct CDR3 sequences, roughly a fifth of them seen only once. The data were obtained in a study of identical twins. Trimming removed 1 base from V and 5 bases from J, with 12 bases in between. The CDR3 has 14 residues. A further study also used this sample, focusing on T cells expressing NK-cell markers. That paper adds: Sequenced donors, eight in total, included seven who were HCMV-seropositive and one who was seronegative.

J is TRBJ2-7 and V is TRBV12-3 or TRBV12-4; no clear D gene. The clonotype originates from a woman between 18 and 30 years old in good health. Material: CD4+ T cells sorted from blood. As DNA, the CDR3 is TGTGCCAGCAGTTTAGGGGTCCCGGCGGACGAGCAGTACTTC. Translation: CASSLGVPADEQYF.